The T cell receptor gamma chain under discussion was sequenced for a study of gamma-delta chains in newborns, infants, children. Across the whole study: Microbial exposure reportedly drives polyclonal innate γδ T cell expansion after birth.

The CDR3 has 17 residues. Trimming at V came to 3 bases and at J to 9 bases, leaving 11 bases not matched to a gene. The V gene's germline CDR1 is GITISATS and CDR2 ISYDGTV (reference sequence). TCRdb reapplied CATT to the reads. The sample lists approximately 1,100 gamma-chain clones, approximately 34% occurring once. Input material: blood. This clonotype originated in a child who was a newborn, infant or young child, either healthy, febrile or measles-vaccinated (not recorded which). The chain joins TRGV9 to TRGJP. The J gene is not listed in TCRdb, so it was assigned here from a DNA match to germline. The chain's CDR3 is CALWEPQTGLGKKIKVF. The DNA of the CDR3 is TGTGCCTTGTGGGAGCCGCAAACCGGGTTGGGCAAAAAAATCAAGGTATTT.